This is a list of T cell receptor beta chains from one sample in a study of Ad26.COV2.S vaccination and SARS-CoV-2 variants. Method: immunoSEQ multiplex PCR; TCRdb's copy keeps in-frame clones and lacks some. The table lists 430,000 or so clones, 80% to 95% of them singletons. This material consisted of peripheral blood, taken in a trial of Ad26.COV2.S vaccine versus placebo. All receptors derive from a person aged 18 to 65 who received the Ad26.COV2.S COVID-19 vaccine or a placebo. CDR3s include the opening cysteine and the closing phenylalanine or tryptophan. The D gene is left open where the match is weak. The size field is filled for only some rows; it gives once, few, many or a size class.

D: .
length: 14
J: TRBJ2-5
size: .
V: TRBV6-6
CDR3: CASSYTREQETQYF
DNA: TGTGCCAGCAGTTACACTAGAGAACAAGAGACCCAGTACTTC

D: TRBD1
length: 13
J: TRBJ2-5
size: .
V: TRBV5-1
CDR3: CASSWDRQETQYF
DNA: TGCGCCAGCAGCTGGGACAGGCAAGAGACCCAGTACTTC

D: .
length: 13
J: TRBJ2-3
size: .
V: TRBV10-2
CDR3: CAARDSGTDTQYF
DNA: TGCGCCGCTAGGGACTCCGGCACAGATACGCAGTATTTT

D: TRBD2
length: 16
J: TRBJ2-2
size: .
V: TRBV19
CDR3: CASQGLAGSLTGELFF
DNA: TGTGCCAGTCAAGGACTAGCGGGATCGTTAACCGGGGAGCTGTTTTTT

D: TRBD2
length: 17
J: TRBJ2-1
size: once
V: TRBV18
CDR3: CASSPGLAGGQHNEQFF
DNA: TGTGCCAGCTCTCCCGGACTAGCGGGAGGGCAACACAATGAGCAGTTCTTC

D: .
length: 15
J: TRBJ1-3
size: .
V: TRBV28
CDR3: CASRVRTVSGNTIYF
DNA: TGTGCCAGCAGAGTTAGGACGGTCTCTGGAAACACCATATATTTT

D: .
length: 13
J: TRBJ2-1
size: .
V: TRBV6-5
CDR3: CASYRAPGDEQFF
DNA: TGTGCCAGCTACCGGGCTCCAGGTGATGAGCAGTTCTTC

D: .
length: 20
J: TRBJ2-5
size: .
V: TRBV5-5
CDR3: CASSLGILAPRGGVQETQYF
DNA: TGTGCCAGCAGCCTGGGGATCCTAGCGCCTAGAGGAGGGGTCCAAGAGACCCAGTACTTC

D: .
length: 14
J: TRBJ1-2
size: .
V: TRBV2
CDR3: CASSRMGRNYGYTF
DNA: TGTGCCAGCAGTCGGATGGGCAGAAACTATGGCTACACCTTC

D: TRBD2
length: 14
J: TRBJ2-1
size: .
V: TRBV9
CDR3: CASSVAGGSNEQFF
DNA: TGTGCCAGCAGCGTAGCGGGGGGTTCTAATGAGCAGTTCTTC

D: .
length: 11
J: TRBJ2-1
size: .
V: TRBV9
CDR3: CASRKGDEQFF
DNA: TGTGCCAGCAGAAAGGGCGATGAGCAGTTCTTC

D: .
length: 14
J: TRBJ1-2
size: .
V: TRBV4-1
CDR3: CASSQVGANYGYTF
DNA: TGCGCCAGCAGCCAAGTCGGGGCTAACTATGGCTACACCTTC

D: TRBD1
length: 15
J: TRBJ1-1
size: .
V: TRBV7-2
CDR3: CASSKLGQGSTEAFF
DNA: TGTGCCAGCAGCAAACTCGGACAGGGAAGTACTGAAGCTTTCTTT

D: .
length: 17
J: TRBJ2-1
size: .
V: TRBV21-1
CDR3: CASSKVGADSYYNEQFF
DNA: TGTGCCAGCAGCAAAGTGGGGGCGGACTCTTACTACAATGAGCAGTTCTTC

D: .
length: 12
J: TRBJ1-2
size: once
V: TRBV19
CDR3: CATKGSNYGYTF
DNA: TGTGCCACCAAGGGCAGCAACTATGGCTACACCTTC

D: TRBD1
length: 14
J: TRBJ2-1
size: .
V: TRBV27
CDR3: CASAWDRGYNEQFF
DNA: TGTGCCAGCGCCTGGGACAGGGGTTACAATGAGCAGTTCTTC

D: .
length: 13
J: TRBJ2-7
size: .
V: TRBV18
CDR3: CASSPQQVYEQYF
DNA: TGTGCCAGCTCACCACAACAGGTCTACGAGCAGTACTTC

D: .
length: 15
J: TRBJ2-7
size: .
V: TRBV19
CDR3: CASSIEQGPSYEQYF
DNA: TGTGCCAGTAGTATAGAACAGGGCCCCTCCTACGAGCAGTACTTC

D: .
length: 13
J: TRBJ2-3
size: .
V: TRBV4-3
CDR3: CASSQVSADTQYF
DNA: TGCGCCAGCAGCCAAGTTTCGGCAGATACGCAGTATTTT

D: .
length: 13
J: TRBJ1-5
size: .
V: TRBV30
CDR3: CAWSDRVAQPQHF
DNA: TGTGCCTGGAGTGATCGGGTAGCCCAGCCCCAGCATTTT

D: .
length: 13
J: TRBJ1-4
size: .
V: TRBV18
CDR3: CASSQPGNEKLFF
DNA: TGTGCCAGCTCACAACCCGGGAACGAAAAACTGTTTTTT

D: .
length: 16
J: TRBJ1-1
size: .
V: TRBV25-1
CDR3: CASSDTGTAWNTEAFF
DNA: TGTGCCAGCAGTGATACCGGGACGGCGTGGAACACTGAAGCTTTCTTT

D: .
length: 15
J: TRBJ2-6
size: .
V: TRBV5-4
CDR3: CASSPGGSGANVLTF
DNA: TGTGCCAGCAGCCCCGGCGGGTCTGGGGCCAACGTCCTGACTTTC

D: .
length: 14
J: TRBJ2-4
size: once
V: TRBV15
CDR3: CATSIPTGRPIQYF
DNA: TGTGCCACCAGCATCCCTACCGGGAGACCCATTCAGTACTTC

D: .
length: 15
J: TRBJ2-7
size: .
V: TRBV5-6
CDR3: CASSLYGSVLGEQYF
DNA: TGTGCCAGCAGCTTGTACGGTTCAGTCCTGGGCGAGCAGTACTTC

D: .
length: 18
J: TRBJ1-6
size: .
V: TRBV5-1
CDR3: CASSLGPSGSSYNSPLHF
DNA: TGCGCCAGCAGCTTGGGGCCCTCTGGAAGCTCCTATAATTCACCCCTCCACTTT

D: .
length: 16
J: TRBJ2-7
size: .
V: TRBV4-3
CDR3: CASSQARLGVSYEQYF
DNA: TGCGCCAGCAGCCAGGCACGATTGGGGGTCTCCTACGAGCAGTACTTC

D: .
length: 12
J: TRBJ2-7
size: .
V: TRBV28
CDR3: CASSLLGYEQYF
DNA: TGTGCCAGCAGTCTTCTTGGGTACGAGCAGTACTTC

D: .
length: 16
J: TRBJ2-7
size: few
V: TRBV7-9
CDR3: CASSLGGDSLGSAQYF
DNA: TGTGCCAGCAGCTTAGGGGGGGACAGCTTAGGCTCTGCGCAGTACTTC

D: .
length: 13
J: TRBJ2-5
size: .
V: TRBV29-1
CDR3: CSVDGSGQETQYF
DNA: TGCAGCGTTGATGGGAGCGGCCAAGAGACCCAGTACTTC

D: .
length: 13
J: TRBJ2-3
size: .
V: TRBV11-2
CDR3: CASSFSVTDTQYF
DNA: TGTGCCAGCAGCTTTAGCGTTACAGATACGCAGTATTTT

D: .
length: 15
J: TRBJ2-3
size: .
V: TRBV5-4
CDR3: CASSPKTKATDTQYF
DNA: TGTGCCAGCAGCCCAAAGACTAAAGCCACAGATACGCAGTATTTT

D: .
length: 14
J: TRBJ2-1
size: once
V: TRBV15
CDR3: CATSASVANNEQFF
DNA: TGTGCCACCTCCGCTAGCGTGGCAAACAATGAGCAGTTCTTC

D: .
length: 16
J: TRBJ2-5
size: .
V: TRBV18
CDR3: CASSPWEPQGGETQYF
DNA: TGTGCCAGCTCACCATGGGAGCCCCAGGGAGGAGAGACCCAGTACTTC

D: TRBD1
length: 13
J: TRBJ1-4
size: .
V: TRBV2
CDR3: CASRDREGEKLFF
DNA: TGTGCCAGCAGGGACAGGGAGGGTGAAAAACTGTTTTTT

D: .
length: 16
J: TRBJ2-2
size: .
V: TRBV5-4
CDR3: CASSLAPLGPTGELFF
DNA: TGTGCCAGCAGCTTGGCGCCGCTAGGACCCACCGGGGAGCTGTTTTTT

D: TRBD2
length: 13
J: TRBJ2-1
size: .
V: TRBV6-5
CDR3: CASTTSTYNEQFF
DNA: TGTGCCAGCACGACTAGCACCTACAATGAGCAGTTCTTC

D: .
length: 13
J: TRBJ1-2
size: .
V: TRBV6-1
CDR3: CASSDHSIYGYTF
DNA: TGTGCCAGCAGTGATCACAGCATCTATGGCTACACCTTC

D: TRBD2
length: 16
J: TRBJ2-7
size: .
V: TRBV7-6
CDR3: CASSLEASGRAGEQYF
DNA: TGTGCCAGCAGCTTAGAAGCTAGCGGGAGGGCTGGGGAGCAGTACTTC

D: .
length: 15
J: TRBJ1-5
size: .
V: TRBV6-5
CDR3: CASSYSPNSNQPQHF
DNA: TGTGCCAGCAGTTACAGTCCGAATAGCAATCAGCCCCAGCATTTT

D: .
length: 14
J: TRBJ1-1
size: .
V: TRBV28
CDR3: CASSKVTGNTEAFF
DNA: TGTGCCAGCAGTAAAGTGACAGGGAACACTGAAGCTTTCTTT

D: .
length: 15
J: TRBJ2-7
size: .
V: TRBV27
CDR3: CASSRAPGDPYEQYF
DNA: TGTGCCAGCAGTCGCGCCCCAGGGGACCCCTACGAGCAGTACTTC

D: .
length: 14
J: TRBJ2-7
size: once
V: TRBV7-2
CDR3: CASSLGVRTYEQYF
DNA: TGTGCCAGCAGCTTAGGGGTACGAACCTACGAGCAGTACTTC

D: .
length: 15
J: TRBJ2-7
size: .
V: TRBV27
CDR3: CASSLKGLAGYEQYF
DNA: TGTGCCAGCAGTTTAAAGGGGCTTGCTGGGTACGAGCAGTACTTC

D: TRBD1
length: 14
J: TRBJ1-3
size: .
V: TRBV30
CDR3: CASKPRGLGNTIYF
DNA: TGTGCCTCGAAACCCAGGGGGCTTGGAAACACCATATATTTT

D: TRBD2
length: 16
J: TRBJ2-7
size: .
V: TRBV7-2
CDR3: CASSLVLGLAGVEQYF
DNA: TGTGCCAGCAGCTTAGTGTTGGGGCTAGCGGGAGTCGAGCAGTACTTC

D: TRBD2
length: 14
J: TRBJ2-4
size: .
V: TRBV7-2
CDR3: CASSPRPAGGEVYF
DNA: TGTGCCAGCAGCCCCCGCCCGGCGGGGGGCGAGGTGTACTTC

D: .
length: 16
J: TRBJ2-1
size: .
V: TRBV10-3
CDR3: CAISESLAKAYNEQFF
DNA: TGTGCCATCAGTGAGTCCCTAGCTAAAGCCTACAATGAGCAGTTCTTC

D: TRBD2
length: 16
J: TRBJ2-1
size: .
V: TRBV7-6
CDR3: CASSLRAAGVRNEQFF
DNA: TGTGCCAGCAGCCTTAGGGCGGCGGGAGTGCGCAATGAGCAGTTCTTC